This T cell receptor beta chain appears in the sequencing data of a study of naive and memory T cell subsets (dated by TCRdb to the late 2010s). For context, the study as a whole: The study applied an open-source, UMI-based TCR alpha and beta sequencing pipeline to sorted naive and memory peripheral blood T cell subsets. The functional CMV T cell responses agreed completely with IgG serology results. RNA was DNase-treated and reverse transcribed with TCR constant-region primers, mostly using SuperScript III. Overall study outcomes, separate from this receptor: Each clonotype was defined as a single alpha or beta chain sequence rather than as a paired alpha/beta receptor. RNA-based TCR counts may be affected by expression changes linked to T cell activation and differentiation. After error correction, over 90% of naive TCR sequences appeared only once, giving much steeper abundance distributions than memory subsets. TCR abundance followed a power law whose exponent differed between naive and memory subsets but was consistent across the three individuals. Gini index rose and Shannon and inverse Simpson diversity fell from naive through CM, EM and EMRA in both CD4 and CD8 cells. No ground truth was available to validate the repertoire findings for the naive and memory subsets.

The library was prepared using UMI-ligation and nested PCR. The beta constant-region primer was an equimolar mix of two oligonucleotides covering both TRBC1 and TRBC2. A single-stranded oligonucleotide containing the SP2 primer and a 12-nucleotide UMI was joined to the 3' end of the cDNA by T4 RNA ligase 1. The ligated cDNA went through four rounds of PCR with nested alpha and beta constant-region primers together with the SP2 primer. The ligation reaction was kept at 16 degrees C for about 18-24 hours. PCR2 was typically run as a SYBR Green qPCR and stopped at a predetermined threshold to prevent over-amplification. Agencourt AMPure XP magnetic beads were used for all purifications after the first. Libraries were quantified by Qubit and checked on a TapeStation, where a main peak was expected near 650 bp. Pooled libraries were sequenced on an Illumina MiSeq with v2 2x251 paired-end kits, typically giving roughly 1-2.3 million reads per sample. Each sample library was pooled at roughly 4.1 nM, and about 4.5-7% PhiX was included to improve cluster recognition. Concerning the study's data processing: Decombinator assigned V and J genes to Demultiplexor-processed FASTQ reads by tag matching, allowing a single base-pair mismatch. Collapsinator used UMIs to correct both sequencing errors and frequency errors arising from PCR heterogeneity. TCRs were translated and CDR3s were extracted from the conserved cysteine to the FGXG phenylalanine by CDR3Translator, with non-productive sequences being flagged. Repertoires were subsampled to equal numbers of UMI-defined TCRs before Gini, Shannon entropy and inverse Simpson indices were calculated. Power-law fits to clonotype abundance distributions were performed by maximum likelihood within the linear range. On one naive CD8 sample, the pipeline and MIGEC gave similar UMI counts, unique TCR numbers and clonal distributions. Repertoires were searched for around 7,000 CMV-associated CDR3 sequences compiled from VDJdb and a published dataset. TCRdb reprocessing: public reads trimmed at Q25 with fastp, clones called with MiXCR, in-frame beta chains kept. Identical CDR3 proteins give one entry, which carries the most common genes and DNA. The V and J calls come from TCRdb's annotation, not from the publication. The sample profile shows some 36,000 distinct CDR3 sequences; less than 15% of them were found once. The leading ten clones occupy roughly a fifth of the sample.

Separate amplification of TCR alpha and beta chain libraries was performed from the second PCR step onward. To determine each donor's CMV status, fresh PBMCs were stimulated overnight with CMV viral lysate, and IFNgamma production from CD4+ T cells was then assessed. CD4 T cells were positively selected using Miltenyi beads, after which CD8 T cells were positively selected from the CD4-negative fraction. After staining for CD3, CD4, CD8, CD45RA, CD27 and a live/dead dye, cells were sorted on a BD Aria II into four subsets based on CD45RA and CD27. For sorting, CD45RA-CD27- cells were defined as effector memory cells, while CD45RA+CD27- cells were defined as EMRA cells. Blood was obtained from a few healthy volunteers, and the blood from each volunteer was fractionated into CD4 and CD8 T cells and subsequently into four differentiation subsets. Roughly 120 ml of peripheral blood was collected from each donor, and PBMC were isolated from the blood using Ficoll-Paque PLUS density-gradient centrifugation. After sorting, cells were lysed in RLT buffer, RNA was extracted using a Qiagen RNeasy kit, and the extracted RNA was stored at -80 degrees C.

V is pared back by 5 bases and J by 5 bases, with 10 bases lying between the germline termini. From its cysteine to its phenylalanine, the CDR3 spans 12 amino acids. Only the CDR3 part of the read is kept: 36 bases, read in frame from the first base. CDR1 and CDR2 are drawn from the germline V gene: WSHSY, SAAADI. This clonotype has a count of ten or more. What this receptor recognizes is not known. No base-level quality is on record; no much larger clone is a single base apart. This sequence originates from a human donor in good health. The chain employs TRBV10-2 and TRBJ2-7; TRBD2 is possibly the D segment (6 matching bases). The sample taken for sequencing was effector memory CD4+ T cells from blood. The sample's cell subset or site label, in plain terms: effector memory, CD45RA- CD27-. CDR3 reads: CASSSGVNEQYF. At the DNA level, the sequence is TGCGCCAGCAGTTCGGGAGTGAACGAGCAGTACTTC.